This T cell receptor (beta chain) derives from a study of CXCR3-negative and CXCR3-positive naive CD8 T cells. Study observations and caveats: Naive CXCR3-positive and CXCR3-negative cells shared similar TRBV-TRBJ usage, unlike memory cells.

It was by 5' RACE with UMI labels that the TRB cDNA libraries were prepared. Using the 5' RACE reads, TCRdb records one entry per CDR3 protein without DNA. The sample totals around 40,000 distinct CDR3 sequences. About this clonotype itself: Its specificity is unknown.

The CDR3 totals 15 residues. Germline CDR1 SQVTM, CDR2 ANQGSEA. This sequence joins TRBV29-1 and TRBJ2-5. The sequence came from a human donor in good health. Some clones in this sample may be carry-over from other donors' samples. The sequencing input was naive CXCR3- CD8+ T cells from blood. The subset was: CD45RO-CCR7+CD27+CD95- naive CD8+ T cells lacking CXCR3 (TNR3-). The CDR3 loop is CSVEEFQAVGETQYF. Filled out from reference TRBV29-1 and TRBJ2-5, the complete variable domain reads SAVISQKPSRDICQRGTSLTIQCQVDSQVTMMFWYRQQPGQSLTLIATANQGSEATYESGFVIDKFPISRPNLTFSTLTVSNMSPEDSSIYLCSVEEFQAVGETQYFGPGTRLLVL.